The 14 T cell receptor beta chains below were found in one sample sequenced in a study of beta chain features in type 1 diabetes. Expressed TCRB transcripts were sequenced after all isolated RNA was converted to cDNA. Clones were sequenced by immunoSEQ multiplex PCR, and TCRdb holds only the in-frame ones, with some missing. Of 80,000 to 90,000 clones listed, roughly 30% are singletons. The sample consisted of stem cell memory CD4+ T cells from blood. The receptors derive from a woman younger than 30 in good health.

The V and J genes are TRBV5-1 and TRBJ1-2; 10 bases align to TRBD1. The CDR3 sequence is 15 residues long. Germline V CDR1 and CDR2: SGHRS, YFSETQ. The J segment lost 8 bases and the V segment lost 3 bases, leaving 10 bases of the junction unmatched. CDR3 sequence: CASSSGTGALEGYTF. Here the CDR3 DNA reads TGCGCCAGCAGCTCTGGGACAGGGGCGTTAGAGGGCTACACCTTC.

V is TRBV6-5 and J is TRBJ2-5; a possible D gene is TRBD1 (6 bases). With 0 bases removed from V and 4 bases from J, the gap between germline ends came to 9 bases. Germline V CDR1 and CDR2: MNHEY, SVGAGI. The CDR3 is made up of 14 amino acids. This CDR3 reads CASSYSRGGETQYF. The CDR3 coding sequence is TGTGCCAGCAGTTACTCTAGAGGGGGAGAGACCCAGTACTTC.

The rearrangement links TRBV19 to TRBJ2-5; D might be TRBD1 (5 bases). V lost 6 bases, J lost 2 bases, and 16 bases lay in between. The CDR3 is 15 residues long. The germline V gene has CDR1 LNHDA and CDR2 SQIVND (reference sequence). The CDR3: CASRGLDSLQETQYF. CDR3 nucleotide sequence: TGTGCCAGTAGGGGGCTAGACAGTTTACAAGAGACCCAGTACTTC.

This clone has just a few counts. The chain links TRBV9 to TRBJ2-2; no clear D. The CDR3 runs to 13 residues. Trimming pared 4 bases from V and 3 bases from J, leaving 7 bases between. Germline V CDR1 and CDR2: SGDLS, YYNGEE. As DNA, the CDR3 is TGTGCCAGCAGCCCGAGCGACACCGGGGAGCTGTTTTTT. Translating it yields CASSPSDTGELFF.

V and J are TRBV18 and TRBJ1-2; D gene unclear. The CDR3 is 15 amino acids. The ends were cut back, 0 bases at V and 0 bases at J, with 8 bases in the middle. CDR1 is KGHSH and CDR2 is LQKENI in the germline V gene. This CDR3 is CASSPPGSTNYGYTF. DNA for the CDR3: TGTGCCAGCTCACCACCGGGCTCCACTAACTATGGCTACACCTTC.

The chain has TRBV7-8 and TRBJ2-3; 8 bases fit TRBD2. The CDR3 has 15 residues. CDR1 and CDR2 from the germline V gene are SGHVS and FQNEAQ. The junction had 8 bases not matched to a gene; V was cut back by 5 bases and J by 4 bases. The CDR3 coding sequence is TGTGCCAGCAGCCTATTAACTAGCGGAGCAGATACGCAGTATTTT. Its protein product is CASSLLTSGADTQYF.

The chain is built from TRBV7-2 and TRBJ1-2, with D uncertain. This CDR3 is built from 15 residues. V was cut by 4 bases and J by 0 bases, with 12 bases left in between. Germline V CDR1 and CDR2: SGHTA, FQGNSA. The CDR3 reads CASSSDFEANYGYTF. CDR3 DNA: TGTGCCAGCAGCTCGGACTTTGAGGCTAACTATGGCTACACCTTC.

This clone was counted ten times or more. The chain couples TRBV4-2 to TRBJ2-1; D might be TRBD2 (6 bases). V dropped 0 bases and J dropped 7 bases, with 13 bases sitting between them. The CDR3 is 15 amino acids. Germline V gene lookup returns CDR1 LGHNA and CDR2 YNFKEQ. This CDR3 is CASSQDWRGPNEQFF. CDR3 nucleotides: TGTGCCAGCAGCCAAGATTGGCGGGGCCCTAATGAGCAGTTCTTC.

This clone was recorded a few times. DNA of the CDR3: TGTGCCAGCAGACCCACAGGGCAACTTACCTACAATGAGCAGTTCTTC. Its translation is CASRPTGQLTYNEQFF. The gene calls are TRBV25-1 and TRBJ2-1, with a possible D match to TRBD1 (6 bases). The CDR3 length is 16 residues. Trimming removed 6 bases at V and 2 bases at J, with 17 bases between. Looked up from germline, CDR1 is MGHDK and CDR2 is SYGVNS.

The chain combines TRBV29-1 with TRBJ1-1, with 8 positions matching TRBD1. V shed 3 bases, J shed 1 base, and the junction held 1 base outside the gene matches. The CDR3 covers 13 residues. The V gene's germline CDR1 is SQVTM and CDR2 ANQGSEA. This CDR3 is CSVETGANTEAFF. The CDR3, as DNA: TGCAGCGTTGAGACAGGGGCGAACACTGAAGCTTTCTTT.

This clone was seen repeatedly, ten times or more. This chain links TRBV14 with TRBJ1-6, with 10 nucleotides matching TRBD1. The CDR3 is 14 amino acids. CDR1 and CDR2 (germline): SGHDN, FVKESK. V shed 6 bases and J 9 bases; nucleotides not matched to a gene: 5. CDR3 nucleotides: TGTGCCAGCAGTCCCGGGACAGGGGTTTCACCCCTCCACTTT. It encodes CASSPGTGVSPLHF.

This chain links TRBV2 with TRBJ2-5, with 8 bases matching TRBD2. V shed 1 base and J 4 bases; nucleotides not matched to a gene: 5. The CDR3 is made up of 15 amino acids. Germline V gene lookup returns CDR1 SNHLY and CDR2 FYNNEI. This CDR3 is CASSEGSGRGETQYF. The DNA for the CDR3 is TGTGCCAGCAGTGAAGGGAGCGGGAGAGGAGAGACCCAGTACTTC.

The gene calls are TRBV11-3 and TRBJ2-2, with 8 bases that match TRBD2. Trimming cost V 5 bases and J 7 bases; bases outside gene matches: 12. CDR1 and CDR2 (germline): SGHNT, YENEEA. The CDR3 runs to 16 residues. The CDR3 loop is CASSRPGREGLGELFF. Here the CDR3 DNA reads TGTGCCAGCAGCCGTCCGGGACGGGAGGGCCTCGGGGAGCTGTTTTTT.

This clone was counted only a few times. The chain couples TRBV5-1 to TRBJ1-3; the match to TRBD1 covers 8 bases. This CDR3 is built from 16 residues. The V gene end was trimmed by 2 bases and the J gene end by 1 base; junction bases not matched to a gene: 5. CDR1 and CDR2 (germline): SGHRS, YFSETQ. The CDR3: CASSFAGTGSGNTIYF. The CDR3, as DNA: TGCGCCAGCAGCTTCGCCGGGACAGGTTCTGGAAACACCATATATTTT.